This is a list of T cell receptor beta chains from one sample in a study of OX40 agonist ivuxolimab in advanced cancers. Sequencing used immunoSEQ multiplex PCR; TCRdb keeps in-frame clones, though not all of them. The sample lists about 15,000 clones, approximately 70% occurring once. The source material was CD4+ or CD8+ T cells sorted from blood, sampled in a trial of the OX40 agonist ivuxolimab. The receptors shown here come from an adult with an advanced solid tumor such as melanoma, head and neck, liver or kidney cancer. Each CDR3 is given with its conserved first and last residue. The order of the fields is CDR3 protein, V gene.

CDR3 protein: CASSKGEAGAKSSYEQYF
V gene: TRBV21-1

CDR3 protein: CASSEGVNTEAFF
V gene: TRBV19

CDR3 protein: CASSFYPNEKLFF
V gene: TRBV27

CDR3 protein: CASSLGLAGSGELFF
V gene: TRBV5-6

CDR3 protein: CASNRDISTDTQYF
V gene: TRBV6-1

CDR3 protein: CASSQGVTGSYNEQFF
V gene: TRBV4-1

CDR3 protein: CASSLMGGRGTDTQYF
V gene: TRBV5-1

CDR3 protein: CASSVATGAEAFF
V gene: TRBV9

CDR3 protein: CASRGGLAGNTGELFF
V gene: TRBV7-6

CDR3 protein: CASSHTLEGTYGYTF
V gene: TRBV11-3

CDR3 protein: CASSEETGGAGNTIYF
V gene: TRBV9

CDR3 protein: CASSLESRNQETQYF
V gene: TRBV7-6

CDR3 protein: CASSSWTGLDADTQYF
V gene: TRBV7-2

CDR3 protein: CASSKRGQNTEAFF
V gene: TRBV21-1

CDR3 protein: CASRDVFREGYEQYF
V gene: TRBV6-1

CDR3 protein: CASSDPGRGNTEAFF
V gene: TRBV5-1

CDR3 protein: CASSYWDGGYEQYF
V gene: TRBV6-5

CDR3 protein: CASTNSLGCFF
V gene: TRBV6-6

CDR3 protein: CASSQDVPAGRYEQYF
V gene: TRBV4-2

CDR3 protein: CASSPTGSGETQYF
V gene: TRBV5-4

CDR3 protein: CASRGTGYSEAFF
V gene: TRBV10-2

CDR3 protein: CASSFSVATGWDEQYF
V gene: TRBV7-2

CDR3 protein: CASSEAPRGYEQYF
V gene: TRBV19

CDR3 protein: CSARRNEQFF
V gene: TRBV20-1

CDR3 protein: CATSPQGLVYEQYF
V gene: TRBV15

CDR3 protein: CASSLAASGVYEQYF
V gene: TRBV13

CDR3 protein: CASSVEGVSNQPQHF
V gene: TRBV9

CDR3 protein: CASSLWGDTQYF
V gene: TRBV27

CDR3 protein: CASSLSGAPNEQFF
V gene: TRBV27

CDR3 protein: CASSLGINYEQYF
V gene: TRBV5-5

CDR3 protein: CASTGVTGGVQEAFF
V gene: TRBV2

CDR3 protein: CASSLGNIGTSTEQFF
V gene: TRBV7-2

CDR3 protein: CASSQDRRLAEYNEQFF
V gene: TRBV4-1

CDR3 protein: CASSEPPGSGRSDTQYF
V gene: TRBV6-1

CDR3 protein: CASSPWGNRDEAFF
V gene: TRBV11-1

CDR3 protein: CASRSPAPRKTYGYTF
V gene: TRBV12-2

CDR3 protein: CATWDNGNEKLFF
V gene: TRBV19

CDR3 protein: CASSGTGSTNEKLFF
V gene: TRBV7-9

CDR3 protein: CASSEAPGGGREYEQYF
V gene: TRBV6-1

CDR3 protein: CATSSVDRGNEQYF
V gene: TRBV15

CDR3 protein: CASSPGYSNQPQHF
V gene: TRBV5-5

CDR3 protein: CASSLRADQETQYF
V gene: TRBV4-1

CDR3 protein: CASSQELGEQFF
V gene: TRBV14

CDR3 protein: CASSLRDSNTEAFF
V gene: TRBV7-9

CDR3 protein: CASSSGLNEQFF
V gene: TRBV11-2

CDR3 protein: CASSEAPRLAYTYEQYF
V gene: TRBV2

CDR3 protein: CASSYGVSGNTIYF
V gene: TRBV6-5

CDR3 protein: CASSSTGTTYEQYF
V gene: TRBV6-6

CDR3 protein: CASSTWGQSQPQHF
V gene: TRBV2